This T cell receptor beta chain was retrieved from a study of T cells in women clearing cervical HPV infection. TCRdb's table, derived via immunoSEQ multiplex PCR, lists solely in-frame clones and lacks some. Across more than 30,000 clones, the top ten clones capture about 3.9% of the sample. The CDR3 has 14 residues. The V gene's germline CDR1 is SNHLY and CDR2 FYNNEI. Trimming at V came to 6 bases and at J to 0 bases, leaving 2 bases not matched to a gene. On this clone itself: Its target is unknown. The read terminates 3 residues ahead of where the CDR3 ends, so the germline J gene completes it.

Regarding the study as a whole: CIN3+ cases had significantly higher TCR repertoire richness than controls, but evenness did not differ.

V gene TRBV2 combines with J gene TRBJ2-7; TRBD1 agrees at 10 bases. The sample comprised blood buffy coat. The receptor was isolated from a woman between 18 and 69 years old with a cervical HPV16 infection that either progressed to CIN3+ or cleared (not recorded which). CDR3 DNA (partial): TGTGCCAGCAGGGGACAGGGGTACTCCTACGAG. This translates into CASRGQGYSYE. The full-length CDR3 reads as CASRGQGYSYEQYF.